One sample yielded the 31 T cell receptor beta chains listed below, sequenced in a study of Ad26.COV2.S vaccination and SARS-CoV-2 variants. TCRdb keeps only in-frame clones here, not all; method: immunoSEQ multiplex PCR. The sample lists hundreds of thousands of clones, about 90% seen once, with 3% to 5% in the top ten. The sequenced sample was peripheral blood, obtained after recovery from COVID-19. The receptors were sampled from a human donor who had recovered from COVID-19.

On this clone itself: A much larger clone lies one base from this, so it may be a read error. V gene TRBV4-1 combines with J gene TRBJ1-1, with D unresolved. The germline V and J ends were trimmed by 0 bases and 0 bases, with 2 bases remaining between them. The CDR3 runs to 13 residues. The germline CDR1 and CDR2 sequences are MGHRA and YSYEKL. CDR3: CASSQEVNTEAFF. The CDR3 bases are TGCGCCAGCAGCCAAGAGGTGAACACTGAAGCTTTCTTT.

The V and J genes are TRBV10-3 and TRBJ1-3; 8 bases are shared with TRBD1. This CDR3 is 15 amino acids long. With V trimmed by 4 bases and J by 1 base, 3 bases remained unmatched. Germline V gene lookup returns CDR1 ENHRY and CDR2 SYGVKD. CDR3 nucleotides: TGTGCCATCAGTGCAGACAGGGGTTCTGGAAACACCATATATTTT. It yields the protein CAISADRGSGNTIYF.

CDR3 residues: CASSEMGMSNQPQHF. The CDR3 bases are TGTGCCAGCAGTGAAATGGGAATGAGCAATCAGCCCCAGCATTTT. J is TRBJ1-5 and V is TRBV2; D unresolved. Trimming stripped 2 bases from V and 1 base from J, with 9 bases between. Germline CDR1 and CDR2: SNHLY and FYNNEI. This CDR3 spans 15 amino acids.

The chain recombines TRBV6-6 with TRBJ1-3; no firm D call. Trimming removed 6 bases from V and 4 bases from J, with 16 bases in between. The CDR3 runs 15 residues. Germline CDR1 is MNHNY and CDR2 is SVGAGI (reference sequence). CDR3 coding DNA: TGTGCCAGCAGCCAAAGCCCCAACTTGGGAAACACCATATATTTT. Translated: CASSQSPNLGNTIYF.

The rearrangement links TRBV5-1 to TRBJ1-1; D is unclear. The V end was cut by 1 base, the J end by 0 bases, with 13 bases between. Germline lookup yields CDR1 SGHRS and CDR2 YFSETQ. This CDR3 comprises 16 residues. CDR3 DNA: TGCGCCAGCAGCTTGCGAGCTGGAGGTATGAACACTGAAGCTTTCTTT. This translates into CASSLRAGGMNTEAFF.

The CDR3 DNA reads as TGTGCCAGCAGCTTATCAGGATATAGCAATCAGCCCCAGCATTTT. It codes for CASSLSGYSNQPQHF. V gene TRBV7-9 combines with J gene TRBJ1-5; D is undetermined. CDR3 length: 15 residues. Germline V lookup: CDR1 SEHNR, CDR2 FQNEAQ (reference sequence). The ends were cut back, 2 bases at V and 0 bases at J, with 8 bases in the middle.

The chain carries TRBV9 and TRBJ2-1; no clear D. Germline CDR1 reads SGDLS; CDR2 reads YYNGEE. Trimming stripped 2 bases from V and 0 bases from J, with 6 bases between. The CDR3 contains 14 residues. The CDR3 region is CASSVSSSYNEQFF. For the CDR3, the DNA is TGTGCCAGCAGCGTCTCTAGCTCCTACAATGAGCAGTTCTTC.

The rearrangement joins TRBV5-1 to TRBJ1-3; TRBD1 agrees at 9 bases. The junction had 3 bases not matched to a gene; V was cut back by 4 bases and J by 7 bases. CDR1 and CDR2 from the germline V gene are SGHRS and YFSETQ. The CDR3 consists of 13 residues. CDR3 loop: CASSGGQGNTIYF. In DNA, the CDR3 is TGCGCCAGCAGCGGGGGACAGGGCAACACCATATATTTT.

The chain combines TRBV19 with TRBJ2-5; D remains ambiguous. Trimming left V 3 bases short and J 3 bases short, with 11 bases between. Germline V gene sequence: CDR1 LNHDA, CDR2 SQIVND (reference sequence). The CDR3 runs 14 residues. The CDR3 DNA follows: TGTGCCAGTAGTATTCGAGCGTGGAAAGAGACCCAGTACTTC. Its translation is CASSIRAWKETQYF.

The rearrangement links TRBV12-3 or TRBV12-4 to TRBJ1-1; no clear D. The CDR3 spans 13 residues. V was shortened by 6 bases and J by 3 bases, with 11 bases between the two germline ends. CDR3 nucleotide sequence: TGTGCCAGCAGCCTACATATGGACACTGAAGCTTTCTTT. This codes for CASSLHMDTEAFF.

The rearrangement joins TRBV7-9 to TRBJ2-1, with 14 bases lining up with TRBD2. The CDR3 covers 19 residues. Germline V CDR1 and CDR2: SEHNR, FQNEAQ (reference sequence). V trimming: 5 bases; J trimming: 0 bases; junction bases outside the gene matches: 9. CDR3 protein: CASSTSGTSGGSSYNEQFF. The CDR3 region has the DNA TGTGCCAGCAGCACCTCCGGGACTAGCGGGGGTAGCTCCTACAATGAGCAGTTCTTC.

The chain recombines TRBV2 with TRBJ2-5; the D gene is possibly TRBD1 (5 bases). From germline, CDR1 is SNHLY and CDR2 FYNNEI. Trimming took off 4 bases at V and 1 base at J, with 7 bases between the two ends. This CDR3 comprises 13 residues. Written as DNA, the CDR3 is TGTGCCAGCAGTGTCGACAGCCAAGAGACCCAGTACTTC. As protein: CASSVDSQETQYF.

The J gene is TRBJ2-5, the V gene TRBV6-6; no clear D. CDR1 and CDR2 from the germline V gene are MNHNY and SVGAGI (reference sequence). The CDR3 is 12 amino acids. Between the trimmed V and J ends, which lost 2 bases and 4 bases, there was a span of 5 bases. The CDR3 region has the DNA TGTGCCAGCAGTTACCAGGCAGAGACCCAGTACTTC. Encoded protein: CASSYQAETQYF.

The J gene is TRBJ1-2, the V gene TRBV15, with D unclear. CDR1 is LNHNV and CDR2 is YYDKDF in the germline V gene (reference sequence). Trimming left V 6 bases short and J 6 bases short, with 17 bases between. CDR3 size: 14 residues. The CDR3 loop is CATRGGLGFDGYTF. The CDR3 DNA is TGTGCCACCAGGGGAGGACTCGGATTTGATGGCTACACCTTC.

In nucleotides, the CDR3 is TGTGCCAGCAGTTACGGGGTGGCCCCTGAAGCTTTCTTT. Translation: CASSYGVAPEAFF. The chain couples TRBV6-6 to TRBJ1-1; D gene ambiguous. CDR1 and CDR2 from the germline V gene are MNHNY and SVGAGI (reference sequence). This CDR3 has 13 amino acids. The V gene lost 2 bases and the J gene lost 6 bases, with 10 bases spanning the gap.

The gene calls are TRBV11-2 and TRBJ1-1, with D possibly TRBD1 on 5 matching bases. With 4 bases removed from V and 2 bases from J, the gap between germline ends came to 14 bases. The CDR3 length is 15 residues. The V gene's germline CDR1 is SGHAT and CDR2 FQNNGV. In DNA, the CDR3 is TGTGCCAGCAGCTCTCCGACAGCCTCAAACACTGAAGCTTTCTTT. It specifies CASSSPTASNTEAFF.

With regard to this clone: Sequence at one end of the junction differs from germline and may be a read error. The V gene is TRBV13, the J gene TRBJ2-1, with 11 nucleotides matching TRBD1. Per the germline V gene, CDR1 is PRHDT and CDR2 is FYEKMQ (reference sequence). CDR3 length: 15 amino acids. The CDR3 coding sequence is TGTGCCAGCAGCACCCGGACAGGGGGCTACGATGAGCAGTTCTTC. This codes for CASSTRTGGYDEQFF.

Only one count was recorded for this clone. The chain links TRBV5-1 to TRBJ2-1; unclear D gene. CDR1 and CDR2 from the germline V gene are SGHRS and YFSETQ. Trimming removed 2 bases from V and 0 bases from J, with 9 bases in between. CDR3 size: 15 residues. CDR3 residues: CASSFDSSSYNEQFF. The CDR3 coding sequence is TGCGCCAGCAGCTTTGATAGTAGCTCCTACAATGAGCAGTTCTTC.

The chain joins TRBV21-1 to TRBJ1-1; the table gives TRBD1 as D, unverified against the DNA. TRBV21-1 is shown as a pseudogene. The CDR3 spans 19 residues. The chain's CDR3 is CASSKPDQQGVWGYTEAFF. In nucleotides, the CDR3 is TGTGCCAGCAGCAAACCCGACCAACAGGGGGTCTGGGGATACACTGAAGCTTTCTTT.

This sequence joins TRBV7-9 and TRBJ1-2, with no clear D. Germline loops: CDR1 SEHNR, CDR2 FQNEAQ (reference sequence). The CDR3 spans 13 residues. Trimming shortened V by 8 bases and J by 4 bases, and 14 bases separated the two germline ends. CDR3 nucleotides: TGTGCCAGCCACCCGGGCGCGTCCTATGGCTACACCTTC. Translation: CASHPGASYGYTF. The complete variable domain, with remaining parts taken from reference TRBV7-9 and TRBJ1-2, reads DTGVSQNPRHKITKRGQNVTFRCDPISEHNRLYWYRQTLGQGPEFLTYFQNEAQLEKSRLLSDRFSAERPKGSFSTLEIQRTEQGDSAMYLCASHPGASYGYTFGSGTRLTVV.

The rearrangement uses TRBV13 and TRBJ1-6; D is ambiguous. Looked up from germline, CDR1 is PRHDT and CDR2 is FYEKMQ (reference sequence). The length of the CDR3 is 15 residues. The V gene lost 1 base and the J gene lost 5 bases, with 9 bases spanning the gap. The CDR3 is CASSLVGSNNSPLHF. In DNA, the CDR3 is TGTGCCAGCAGCTTAGTGGGCTCTAATAATTCACCCCTCCACTTT.

The chain joins TRBV5-1 to TRBJ2-1, with TRBD1 matching 10 bases. CDR3 length: 15 residues. Germline lookup yields CDR1 SGHRS and CDR2 YFSETQ. J lost 9 bases, V lost 3 bases, and 9 bases had no gene match. The CDR3 is CASSSGQGNGGEQFF. In DNA form, the CDR3 reads TGCGCCAGCAGCTCGGGACAGGGGAACGGTGGTGAGCAGTTCTTC.

The chain is built from TRBV2 and TRBJ2-3; D uncertain. V shed 4 bases and J shed 2 bases, with 7 bases lying between them. Germline assignment: CDR1 SNHLY and CDR2 FYNNEI. The CDR3 length is 13 residues. The CDR3 nucleotides are TGTGCCAGCAGTGGGCCCATCACAGATACGCAGTATTTT. It codes for CASSGPITDTQYF. Combining the CDR3 with reference TRBV2 and TRBJ2-3 gives the whole variable domain EPEVTQTPSHQVTQMGQEVILRCVPISNHLYFYWYRQILGQKVEFLVSFYNNEISEKSEIFDDQFSVERPDGSNFTLKIRSTKLEDSAMYFCASSGPITDTQYFGPGTRLTVL.

This chain connects TRBV29-1 to TRBJ1-2; D ambiguous. Germline lookup yields CDR1 SQVTM and CDR2 ANQGSEA. CDR3 length: 11 residues. V was clipped by 4 bases and J by 3 bases, with 6 bases between them. CDR3 coding DNA: TGCAGCGTTGTAGGTGACTATGGCTACACCTTC. This codes for CSVVGDYGYTF.

This clone was detected once. This chain uses TRBV5-1 with TRBJ1-1; D is unresolved. CDR1 is SGHRS and CDR2 is YFSETQ in the germline V gene. V was trimmed by 2 bases and J by 2 bases, leaving 7 bases between them. The CDR3 is 13 amino acids. CDR3 nucleotides: TGCGCCAGCAGCTTCGACCCAAACACTGAAGCTTTCTTT. Its protein is CASSFDPNTEAFF. The whole variable domain, remainder taken from reference TRBV5-1 and TRBJ1-1, is KAGVTQTPRYLIKTRGQQVTLSCSPISGHRSVSWYQQTPGQGLQFLFEYFSETQRNKGNFPGRFSGRQFSNSRSEMNVSTLELGDSALYLCASSFDPNTEAFFGQGTRLTVV.

In nucleotides, the CDR3 is TGCGCCAGCAGCCTCAGGGCTTTATCTAATGAAAAACTGTTTTTT. Protein product: CASSLRALSNEKLFF. This chain connects TRBV5-1 to TRBJ1-4, with D maybe TRBD1 (5 bases). Germline values: CDR1 SGHRS, CDR2 YFSETQ. The CDR3 extends over 15 amino acids. Between the trimmed V and J ends, which lost 4 bases and 3 bases, there was a span of 13 bases.

On this clone: Other nucleotide sequences from this sample produce the same CDR3. V gene TRBV7-2 combines with J gene TRBJ1-5; D perhaps matches TRBD1 (5 bases). The V and J ends lost 3 bases and 4 bases respectively, with 13 bases between them. The CDR3 loop spans 15 amino acids. Per the germline V gene, CDR1 is SGHTA and CDR2 is FQGNSA. The DNA of the CDR3 is TGTGCCAGCAGCTTGGGCGGGACGGGGAATCAGCCCCAGCATTTT. As protein: CASSLGGTGNQPQHF.

This clone appeared once. The chain recombines TRBV7-2 with TRBJ2-5; the D is unclear. Germline assignment: CDR1 SGHTA and CDR2 FQGNSA. The CDR3 extends over 15 amino acids. Trimming stripped 1 base from V and 4 bases from J, with 13 bases between. CDR3: CASSLEGVGTETQYF. For the CDR3, the DNA is TGTGCCAGCAGCTTAGAGGGCGTGGGTACAGAGACCCAGTACTTC.

This chain uses TRBV7-9 with TRBJ2-2; 8 bases are a match to TRBD1. The CDR3 runs to 15 residues. Trimming removed 3 bases from V and 6 bases from J; junction bases left unmatched: 6. CDR1 SEHNR and CDR2 FQNEAQ come from the germline V gene (reference sequence). DNA of the CDR3: TGTGCCAGCAGCTTCGGACAGGGTTGGGCCGGGGAGCTGTTTTTT. It yields the protein CASSFGQGWAGELFF.

This rearrangement joins TRBV19 to TRBJ2-7; 9 bases align to TRBD1. V was clipped by 6 bases and J by 3 bases; unmatched bases: 9. The CDR3 length is 15 residues. Per germline, CDR1 LNHDA and CDR2 SQIVND (reference sequence). The CDR3 DNA reads as TGTGCCAGTAGGCCCGAGGGACAGGGAGGCTACGAGCAGTACTTC. Its translation: CASRPEGQGGYEQYF.

J is TRBJ2-7 and V is TRBV5-6; TRBD1 is a possible D gene (5 bases). Between the trimmed V and J ends, which lost 0 bases and 2 bases, there was a span of 6 bases. Germline CDR1 SGHDT, CDR2 YYEEEE. The CDR3 length is 13 residues. This CDR3 reads CASSLGRAYEQYF. Here the CDR3 DNA reads TGTGCCAGCAGCTTGGGCAGGGCCTACGAGCAGTACTTC.